The T cell receptor (beta chain) described here comes from a study of T cell responses to AZD1222 COVID-19 vaccine (dated by TCRdb to about 2021). Notes on the research overall: AZD1222 recipients whose second dose came at about 4 weeks and those whose second dose came at about 12 weeks were combined into one group, since spike-specific TCR depth and breadth did not differ between the two schedules. TCR sequencing covered 233 trial participants: 200 to 210 given two doses of AZD1222 and 26 given two doses of MenACWY control vaccine. Trial participants were enrolled into age subgroups of 18-55, 56-69 and 70-plus years, which contained about 150, 27 and 61 TCR-sequenced participants, respectively. Results the study describes overall, beyond this receptor: In the small 56-69-year group, the increase in depth fell short of significance, most likely because of low power. The vaccine-associated CD4 TCRs covered the entire spike protein, and the dominant responses fell in regions 160-218 and 743-854. Participants were mostly white British and included more females than males, and it was suggested by the authors that clonal diversity may have been underestimated. Reportedly, almost half of the unique spike-specific TCRs recognized epitopes lying outside the regions that are mutated in the B.1.351 and B.1.1.7 variants. Only a handful of AZD1222 recipients were SARS-CoV-2 seropositive at baseline, limiting conclusions about previously exposed vaccinees. No day 14 peak-response samples were available, so repertoires were characterized only after the peak T cell response. A significant rise in spike-specific TCR breadth and depth was observed after two AZD1222 doses relative to day 0 and relative to MenACWY recipients.

As concerns this clone: This clone's antigen is unknown. The input lacks base qualities; no much larger clone sits a single base away.

V ends up 4 bases short and J 6 bases short, with an unmatched junction base count of 5. The germline V gene (reference sequence) sets CDR1 to LNHNV and CDR2 to YYDKDF. The CDR3 starts with the cysteine, ends with the phenylalanine, and has 15 residues. Only the CDR3 DNA stays, 45 bases, in frame from base 1. The CDR3 regions of human TCRbeta chains were analyzed by immunosequencing. Turning to the authors' computational methods: TCRs in the repertoires were matched against a reference library of SARS-CoV-2-specific TCRs that had been generated with the MIRA antigen-specificity platform. Breadth was defined as the fraction of unique TCRs that were SARS-CoV-2-associated, and depth was defined as the fraction of total T cells that were SARS-CoV-2-associated. Using the MIRA data, every spike-specific TCR was mapped to the spike region that the TCR reacted to and assigned to either a CD4 or a CD8 class. Log10-transformed breadth and depth values were compared by one-way ANOVA with Sidak's multiple comparisons tests. The source is immuneACCESS, and TCRdb retained only in-frame sequences with V and J called. Part of the clones is not carried over; for the studies checked, unresolved V genes explain less than half of this, and the remainder is unexplained. For V, J and clone size, that table is used; D and trimming come from the DNA. This sample lists under 70,000 clones; 75% to 90% were detected once. The ten top clones hold approximately 15% of the sample.

The sample's time point, from its label and the paper: baseline before first vaccination. Vaccinee samples were obtained from the UK trials COV001 and COV002, which included a single-blind randomized controlled phase 2/3 trial of AZD1222 (ChAdOx1 nCoV-19) in healthy adults. For TCRbeta chain sequencing, PBMC samples were collected from trial participants at day 0 and at day 28 after the second dose. The sequence links TRBV15 to TRBJ2-1; 11 central nucleotides agree with TRBD2. The material sequenced was peripheral blood, taken on day 0 of AZD1222 vaccination. The sequence came from an adult in good health. The CDR3 amino acid sequence is: CATSILAGDLNEQFF. Read as DNA, the sequence is TGTGCCACCAGCATACTAGCGGGAGATCTCAATGAGCAGTTCTTC.